These T cell receptor beta chains were read from a single sample in a study of shared clonotypes between healthy human individuals. TCRdb's copy holds only in-frame clones and misses some; the assay was immunoSEQ multiplex PCR. The sample holds about 2.2 million clones, just under 95% seen once. Sequenced sample: naive CD8+ T cells from PBMCs. The receptors originated from a man younger than 30 in good health. Some clones in this sample may be carry-over from other donors' samples. The CDR3 runs from the conserved cysteine through the conserved F or W. The order of the fields is D gene, V gene, CDR3 protein. A D gene is named only where the DNA matches it firmly.

>-|TRBV27
CASSLRASNQPQHF
>-|TRBV6-4
CASIVASEEYNEQFF
>-|TRBV29-1
CSVEALRTDSPSYEQYF
>TRBD1|TRBV10-2
CASIESTGPNVMEQYF
>-|TRBV27
CASSTTTGYYEQYF
>-|TRBV27
CASRGEPGTKETQYF
>-|TRBV9
CASSFRGSANEKLFF
>-|TRBV21-1
CASSPTDGYGYTF
>-|TRBV21-1
CASSKRTEQETQYF
>TRBD2|TRBV5-1
CASSPGLAGATDTQYF
>-|TRBV5-1
CASSSGTGIYEQYF
>-|TRBV30
CAWSVDFYEQYF
>TRBD1|TRBV6-6
CASTLDRASYNEQFF
>-|TRBV19
CASSTSSRGSDTQYF
>-|TRBV5-1
CASSTRGLDTEAFF
>-|TRBV27
CASSKYRAYEQYF
>TRBD1|TRBV7-9
CASSLSRGLYGAGYTF
>-|TRBV10-3
CAISESARGHPEQYF
>TRBD1|TRBV7-2
CASSSGQGLEAFF
>TRBD1|TRBV11-2
CASSYSGTGRLFAEAFF
>-|TRBV29-1
CSVIGGRAGNTEAFF
>TRBD1|TRBV5-4
CASRGTDYGYTF